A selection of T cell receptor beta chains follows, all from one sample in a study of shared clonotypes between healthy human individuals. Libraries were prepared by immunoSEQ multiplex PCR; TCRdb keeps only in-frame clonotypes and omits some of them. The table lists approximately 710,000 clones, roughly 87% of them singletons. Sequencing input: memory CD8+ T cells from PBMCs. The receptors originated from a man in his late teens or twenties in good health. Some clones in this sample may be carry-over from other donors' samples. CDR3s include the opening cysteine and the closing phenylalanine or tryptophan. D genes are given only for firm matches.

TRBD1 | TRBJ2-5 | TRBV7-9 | TGTGCCAGCAGCTTAGACATCAGGGGGCCGGAAGAGACCCAGTACTTC | CASSLDIRGPEETQYF
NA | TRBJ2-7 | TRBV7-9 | TGTGCCAGCAGCTTATCGCCTGGTGAGGGACCTTTCCCCGAGCAGTACTTC | CASSLSPGEGPFPEQYF
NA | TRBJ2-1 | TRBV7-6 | TGTGCCAGCAGCCCTCAGGGAGTAGCCTACAATGAGCAGTTCTTC | CASSPQGVAYNEQFF
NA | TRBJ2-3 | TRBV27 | TGTGCCAGCAGTCTCCGGGTGGCAGATACGCAGTATTTT | CASSLRVADTQYF
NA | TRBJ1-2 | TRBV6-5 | TGTGCCAGCCTTTGGGCATTTCCCTTTAACTATGGCTACACCTTC | CASLWAFPFNYGYTF
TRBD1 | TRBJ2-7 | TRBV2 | TGTGCCAGCAGCGCGCACAGGGGACCCTACGAGCAGTACTTC | CASSAHRGPYEQYF
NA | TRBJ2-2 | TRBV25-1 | TGTGCCAGCGGGGTCTGGCACACCGGGGAGCTGTTTTTT | CASGVWHTGELFF
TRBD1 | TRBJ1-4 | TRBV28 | TGTGCCAGCAGAGGGACAGGGGGCGCGGGTGAAAAACTGTTTTTT | CASRGTGGAGEKLFF
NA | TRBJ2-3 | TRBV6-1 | TGTGCCAGCAGTGATAAAAGAGGGGCAGATACGCAGTATTTT | CASSDKRGADTQYF
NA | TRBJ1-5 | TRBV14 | TGTGCCAGCAGCCAAGAGGTGCAGGGTCGGCGCAATCAGCCCCAGCATTTT | CASSQEVQGRRNQPQHF
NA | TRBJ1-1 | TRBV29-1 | TGCAGCGTTGATCCTCGCGGGTTCGAGGGCTCCTTCACTGAAGCTTTCTTT | CSVDPRGFEGSFTEAFF
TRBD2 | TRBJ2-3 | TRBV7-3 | TGTGCCAGCAGCTCTGGGACTAGCGTTTTCACAGATACGCAGTATTTT | CASSSGTSVFTDTQYF
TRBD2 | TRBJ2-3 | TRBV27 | TGTGCCAGCCTCCCAGCGGCGGGAGATGGCGGGGGCACAGATACGCAGTATTTT | CASLPAAGDGGGTDTQYF
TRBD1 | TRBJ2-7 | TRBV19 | TGTGCCAGTAGTATACTCGCAGGGGGTAGGGAGCAGTACTTC | CASSILAGGREQYF